The 6 T cell receptor beta chains in this list originate from one sample, sequenced in a study of blood T cell repertoires in COVID-19. TCRdb's copy holds only in-frame clones and misses some; the assay was immunoSEQ multiplex PCR. The sample yields 15,000 to 20,000 clones, 65% to 90% seen once. Sequencing used peripheral blood. These receptors were taken from a human donor with active COVID-19. The donor label of this sample is uncertain.

The rearrangement joins TRBV19 to TRBJ1-6; D unresolved. The CDR3 extends over 14 amino acids. Trimming removed 8 bases from V and 0 bases from J, with 8 bases in between. Germline CDR1 reads LNHDA; CDR2 reads SQIVND (reference sequence). DNA of the CDR3: TGTGCCAGTGGGCATAGCTCCTATAATTCACCCCTCCACTTT. As protein: CASGHSSYNSPLHF.

The J gene is TRBJ2-7, the V gene TRBV7-8; the match to TRBD2 covers 11 bases. The CDR3 consists of 15 residues. The junction had 3 bases not matched to a gene; V was cut back by 0 bases and J by 5 bases. Per the germline V gene, CDR1 is SGHVS and CDR2 is FQNEAQ. The CDR3 region has the DNA TGTGCCAGCAGCTTAGCGGTAGCGGGGGGGAACGAGCAGTACTTC. Residues: CASSLAVAGGNEQYF.

The chain employs TRBV4-1 and TRBJ2-3; TRBD2 might be the D (8 bases). CDR3 length: 19 amino acids. CDR1 and CDR2 (germline): MGHRA, YSYEKL. Trimming cost V 5 bases and J 2 bases, with 26 bases left between them. The CDR3 loop is CASSTPRPGGSGDTDTQYF. In DNA form, the CDR3 reads TGCGCCAGCAGCACCCCTCGCCCAGGGGGTAGCGGGGACACAGATACGCAGTATTTT.

V is TRBV7-2 and J is TRBJ2-4; TRBD1 aligns across 9 bases. There are 16 residues in the CDR3. V was pared by 3 bases and J by 6 bases, with 9 bases of the junction left unmatched. Germline lookup yields CDR1 SGHTA and CDR2 FQGNSA. The CDR3 here is CASSLGGTGSRNIQYF. CDR3 bases: TGTGCCAGCAGCTTGGGGGGGACAGGGAGCAGAAACATTCAGTACTTC.

The J gene is TRBJ1-2, the V gene TRBV2; perhaps TRBD1 as D (6 bases). Germline CDR1 is SNHLY and CDR2 is FYNNEI. The CDR3 runs to 15 residues. Deletions cut 7 bases from V and 4 bases from J, with 19 bases between. DNA for the CDR3: TGTGCCAGCAAGACAGGAACTCCCGGTCGCTATGGCTACACCTTC. It encodes CASKTGTPGRYGYTF.

The chain employs TRBV4-3 and TRBJ1-6; D ambiguous. Germline lookup yields CDR1 LGHNA and CDR2 YSLEER. The length of the CDR3 is 15 residues. Trimming took 1 base from V and 0 from J, leaving 4 bases between them. The CDR3 DNA reads as TGCGCCAGCAGCCAAGGGAGCTCCTATAATTCACCCCTCCACTTT. Amino acids: CASSQGSSYNSPLHF.